These 4 T cell receptor beta chains were sequenced from one sample in a study of shared T cell receptors in the human thymus. Generated by immunoSEQ multiplex PCR, the TCRdb table keeps only in-frame clones and is missing some. There are 550,000 to 800,000 clones in the sample; 80% to 90% occur only once, and 0.0095% to 0.011% lies in the top ten. The sample was also reused in another study, on human thymus T cells.

The sequencing input was thymocytes. The receptors stem from a girl less than two years old with a congenital heart defect.

This clone came up once. V is TRBV5-1 and J is TRBJ2-1, with D tentatively TRBD1 (7 bases). The CDR3 length is 15 residues. V was pared by 2 bases and J by 7 bases, with 16 bases between. Germline loops: CDR1 SGHRS, CDR2 YFSETQ. The CDR3 DNA follows: TGCGCCAGCAGCTTCAGGGGGGCCGGTGGAAATGAGCAGTTCTTC. Protein sequence: CASSFRGAGGNEQFF.

The rearrangement uses TRBV7-9 and TRBJ2-5; TRBD2 aligns across 8 bases. Trimming at V came to 1 base and at J to 5 bases, leaving 9 bases not matched to a gene. Germline CDR1 reads SEHNR; CDR2 reads FQNEAQ (reference sequence). The CDR3 contains 16 residues. The CDR3 here is CASSLVPGGPEETQYF. The CDR3 DNA reads TGTGCCAGCAGCTTAGTCCCGGGGGGGCCGGAGGAGACCCAGTACTTC.

The gene calls are TRBV6-5 and TRBJ1-1; TRBD1 might be the D (5 bases). Germline-derived CDR1 and CDR2 are MNHEY and SVGAGI. The CDR3 totals 16 residues. Trimming left V 4 bases short and J 6 bases short, with 21 bases between. CDR3 DNA sequence: TGTGCCAGCAGTTCGTCCCCTCCTCCAGAAGGGGCTGAAGCTTTCTTT. This translates into CASSSSPPPEGAEAFF.

V usage is TRBV5-1 and J usage is TRBJ2-3, with 8 bases aligning to TRBD2. The length of the CDR3 is 14 residues. Trimming took 4 bases from V and 7 from J; bases not matched to a gene: 8. Germline assignment: CDR1 SGHRS and CDR2 YFSETQ. CDR3: CASSPGGVRNTQYF. The CDR3 DNA sequence: TGCGCCAGCAGCCCGGGGGGGGTCCGAAATACGCAGTATTTT.